Below are 26 T cell receptor beta chains sequenced from a single sample in a study of long-term antiretroviral therapy in people with HIV. At the survey level, the v3.0 immunoSEQ assay was run. Assay: immunoSEQ multiplex PCR; the TCRdb copy retains only in-frame clones and omits some. Of some 28,000 clones in the sample, about 95% were seen once. The source was unsorted PBMCs, collected approximately 6.3 years after starting antiretroviral therapy. The receptor set was obtained from a man aged 30-40 years with HIV.

This chain uses TRBV18 with TRBJ2-7; D unclear. V shed 1 base and J shed 2 bases, with 9 bases lying between them. Germline CDR1 KGHSH, CDR2 LQKENI. The CDR3 is made up of 14 amino acids. This CDR3 is CASSPLSETYEQYF. The CDR3 DNA reads as TGTGCCAGCTCACCACTGTCAGAGACCTACGAGCAGTACTTC.

V usage is TRBV10-3 and J usage is TRBJ1-5; 7 nucleotides align to TRBD1. V trimming: 6 bases; J trimming: 0 bases; junction bases outside the gene matches: 2. Germline V gene sequence: CDR1 ENHRY, CDR2 SYGVKD. CDR3 length: 14 residues. CDR3 DNA sequence: TGTGCCATCAGAGACAGGGATAGCAATCAGCCCCAGCATTTT. The encoded protein is CAIRDRDSNQPQHF.

The chain recombines TRBV7-6 with TRBJ2-7; D remains unclear. Germline CDR1 SGHVS, CDR2 FNYEAQ. V was trimmed by 4 bases and J by 0 bases, leaving 10 bases between them. The CDR3 is 14 residues long. This CDR3 is CASSSWTSSYEQYF. CDR3 DNA: TGTGCCAGCAGCTCCTGGACGTCCTCCTACGAGCAGTACTTC.

The chain carries TRBV9 and TRBJ2-2; 9 positions agree with TRBD1. There are 15 residues in the CDR3. J gave up 4 bases and V 3 bases, and 4 bases lay outside the gene matches. Germline CDR1 is SGDLS and CDR2 is YYNGEE. CDR3 amino acids: CASSEGTGLTGELFF. CDR3 bases: TGTGCCAGCAGCGAGGGGACAGGGCTCACCGGGGAGCTGTTTTTT.

The V and J genes are TRBV7-9 and TRBJ2-5, with unresolved D. Germline values: CDR1 SEHNR, CDR2 FQNEAQ (reference sequence). Deletions cut 4 bases from V and 5 bases from J, with 14 bases between. CDR3 size: 14 residues. CDR3 protein: CASSYGLGFETQYF. The CDR3 bases are TGTGCCAGCAGCTATGGTTTAGGGTTTGAGACCCAGTACTTC. The variable domain in full, with the rest retrieved from reference TRBV7-9 and TRBJ2-5, is DTGVSQNPRHKITKRGQNVTFRCDPISEHNRLYWYRQTLGQGPEFLTYFQNEAQLEKSRLLSDRFSAERPKGSFSTLEIQRTEQGDSAMYLCASSYGLGFETQYFGPGTRLLVL.

The chain joins TRBV30 to TRBJ1-2; D call uncertain. The CDR3 consists of 13 residues. Per germline, CDR1 GTSNPN and CDR2 SVGIG (reference sequence). Between the trimmed V and J ends, which lost 3 bases and 4 bases, there was a span of 12 bases. The CDR3 spells CAWSVEWVYGYTF. DNA for the CDR3: TGTGCCTGGAGCGTAGAATGGGTCTATGGCTACACCTTC.

The gene calls are TRBV7-9 and TRBJ2-1; possibly TRBD1 for D (5 bases). Germline V gene lookup returns CDR1 SEHNR and CDR2 FQNEAQ (reference sequence). Between the trimmed V and J ends, which lost 5 bases and 7 bases, there was a span of 18 bases. The length of the CDR3 is 15 residues. The CDR3 region has the DNA TGTGCCAGCAGCCCACCCTTCAGGGCAGGTAATGAGCAGTTCTTC. Translated: CASSPPFRAGNEQFF.

The CDR3 region has the DNA TGTGCCAGCAGTTACGATACGCAGTATTTT. Encoded protein: CASSYDTQYF. V is TRBV6-6 and J is TRBJ2-3, with D uncertain. Germline CDR1 is MNHNY and CDR2 is SVGAGI (reference sequence). This CDR3 is 10 amino acids long. The V and J ends lost 2 bases and 6 bases respectively, with 0 bases between them.

V gene TRBV7-9 combines with J gene TRBJ2-1; D is unresolved. The CDR3 runs 13 residues. In germline, CDR1 is SEHNR, CDR2 FQNEAQ (reference sequence). V dropped 4 bases and J dropped 8 bases, with 12 bases sitting between them. The CDR3 coding sequence is TGTGCCAGCAGCTCCCTCCCTCCGGATGAGCAGTTCTTC. Amino acids: CASSSLPPDEQFF.

V is TRBV7-9 and J is TRBJ2-7, with 7 nucleotides matching TRBD1. CDR3 length: 19 residues. V dropped 2 bases and J dropped 2; count of bases not matched to a gene: 18. The germline CDR1 and CDR2 sequences are SEHNR and FQNEAQ (reference sequence). The CDR3 reads CASSLTGQTTGSSPYEQYF. CDR3 coding DNA: TGTGCCAGCAGCTTAACGGGCCAGACGACAGGGAGTTCCCCCTACGAGCAGTACTTC.

V gene TRBV5-1 combines with J gene TRBJ2-3; 11 nucleotides align to TRBD2. The CDR3 consists of 16 residues. The germline V gene encodes CDR1 SGHRS and CDR2 YFSETQ. Trimming took 4 bases from V and 2 from J; bases not matched to a gene: 6. In DNA form, the CDR3 reads TGCGCCAGCAGCCCGGGGACTAGCGGAGCCACAGATACGCAGTATTTT. Encoded protein: CASSPGTSGATDTQYF.

The genes are TRBV5-1 and TRBJ1-2, with D maybe TRBD1 (5 bases). Germline CDR1 and CDR2: SGHRS and YFSETQ. This CDR3 has 14 residues. V gave up 2 bases and J gave up 3 bases, with 11 bases separating them. CDR3 sequence: CASSFGGLDYGYTF. The CDR3 DNA sequence: TGCGCCAGCAGCTTTGGGGGTCTCGACTATGGCTACACCTTC.

The V and J genes are TRBV5-6 and TRBJ2-1; D might be TRBD2 (6 bases). V shed 4 bases and J shed 10 bases, with 12 bases lying between them. In germline, CDR1 is SGHDT, CDR2 YYEEEE. The CDR3 extends over 12 amino acids. The CDR3 here is CASSPGGVEQFF. The DNA for the CDR3 is TGTGCCAGCAGCCCCGGGGGAGTCGAGCAGTTCTTC.

V is TRBV5-6 and J is TRBJ2-7; D is uncertain. The germline V gene encodes CDR1 SGHDT and CDR2 YYEEEE. Trimming removed 0 bases at V and 3 bases at J, with 13 bases between. The CDR3 contains 15 residues. The CDR3 is CASSLAWPKGYEQYF. CDR3 bases: TGTGCCAGCAGCTTGGCCTGGCCAAAAGGCTACGAGCAGTACTTC.

CDR3 protein: CASSILGRETQYF. CDR3 in DNA: TGTGCCAGTAGTATCTTGGGGAGAGAGACCCAGTACTTC. The chain combines TRBV19 with TRBJ2-5, with a possible D match to TRBD2 (5 bases). This CDR3 contains 13 residues. V lost 3 bases to trimming and J lost 4 bases, with 9 bases between them. Germline V gene lookup returns CDR1 LNHDA and CDR2 SQIVND (reference sequence). Full variable domain (remainder filled in from reference TRBV19 and TRBJ2-5): DGGITQSPKYLFRKEGQNVTLSCEQNLNHDAMYWYRQDPGQGLRLIYYSQIVNDFQKGDIAEGYSVSREKKESFPLTVTSAQKNPTAFYLCASSILGRETQYFGPGTRLLVL.

The chain recombines TRBV30 with TRBJ1-4; D is uncertain. The V end lost 0 bases, the J end lost 4 bases, and 9 bases lay between the germline ends. Germline V lookup: CDR1 GTSNPN, CDR2 SVGIG (reference sequence). This CDR3 is built from 14 residues. The CDR3 sequence is CAWSVVGDNEKLFF. The CDR3 coding sequence is TGTGCCTGGAGTGTAGTCGGTGATAATGAAAAACTGTTTTTT.

The V call is TRBV27, the J call TRBJ2-2; D unresolved. Germline V lookup: CDR1 MNHEY, CDR2 SMNVEV (reference sequence). The CDR3 has 16 amino acids. The V and J ends lost 5 bases and 4 bases respectively, with 17 bases between them. For the CDR3, the DNA is TGTGCCAGCAGTCCAGTGGACCCTAGGAGCACCGGGGAGCTGTTTTTT. Translating gives CASSPVDPRSTGELFF.

The chain recombines TRBV4-2 with TRBJ2-2; a possible D gene is TRBD2 (6 bases). The CDR3 loop spans 15 amino acids. Trimming removed 2 bases at V and 3 bases at J, with 10 bases between. Germline V gives CDR1 LGHNA, CDR2 YNFKEQ. The CDR3 DNA is TGTGCCAGCAGCCAACCGGGGGACCACACCGGGGAGCTGTTTTTT. Amino acid sequence: CASSQPGDHTGELFF.

A word on this clone: A junction boundary mismatches the germline segment, possibly from a read error. Here the CDR3 reads CASRDWTSGNPSF. In DNA, the CDR3 is TGTGCCAGCAGAGACTGGACTAGCGGGAACCCGTCCTTC. The chain employs TRBV11-2 and TRBJ2-7; 12 bases map to TRBD2. CDR3 length: 13 amino acids. The germline CDR1 and CDR2 sequences are SGHAT and FQNNGV.

The V and J genes are TRBV6-5 and TRBJ2-7; 8 positions agree with TRBD1. CDR3 length: 13 residues. V lost 7 bases, J lost 4 bases, and 6 bases stayed unmatched. Germline values: CDR1 MNHEY, CDR2 SVGAGI. CDR3 in DNA: TGTGCCAGCACCGAGGACAGGGTTTACGAGCAGTACTTC. The encoded protein is CASTEDRVYEQYF.

The CDR3 nucleotides are TGTGCCAGCAGCTTAGGCCAAGCTAATGAAAAACTGTTTTTT. This encodes CASSLGQANEKLFF. The chain recombines TRBV7-2 with TRBJ1-4; unclear D gene. Germline values: CDR1 SGHTA, CDR2 FQGNSA. This CDR3 has 14 amino acids. The V and J ends lost 1 base and 3 bases respectively, with 6 bases between them. Supplemented by reference TRBV7-2 and TRBJ1-4, the full variable domain reads GAGVSQSPSNKVTEKGKDVELRCDPISGHTALYWYRQSLGQGLEFLIYFQGNSAPDKSGLPSDRFSAERTGGSVSTLTIQRTQQEDSAVYLCASSLGQANEKLFFGSGTQLSVL.

The V and J genes are TRBV7-2 and TRBJ1-2; no firm D call. The CDR3 is 12 residues long. V was pared by 7 bases and J by 2 bases, with 8 bases between. The germline CDR1 and CDR2 sequences are SGHTA and FQGNSA. CDR3 protein: CASTRPNYGYTF. The CDR3 bases are TGTGCCAGCACAAGGCCCAACTATGGCTACACCTTC.

This rearrangement joins TRBV4-2 to TRBJ2-1; D not resolved. V lost 0 bases and J lost 4, with 16 bases in between. This CDR3 has 17 amino acids. The germline gives CDR1 LGHNA, CDR2 YNFKEQ. Written as DNA, the CDR3 is TGTGCCAGCAGCCAAGATAGTAAGGCTGAGATTTACAATGAGCAGTTCTTC. The encoded protein is CASSQDSKAEIYNEQFF.

The V call is TRBV28, the J call TRBJ2-3, with 8 bases fitting TRBD1. J was trimmed by 4 bases and V by 6 bases; bases with no gene match: 12. This CDR3 has 16 amino acids. Germline V gene sequence: CDR1 MDHEN, CDR2 SYDVKM. The CDR3 protein is CASRPWGRGPSDTQYF. In nucleotides, the CDR3 is TGTGCCAGCAGACCTTGGGGCAGGGGGCCCTCAGATACGCAGTATTTT.

The chain has TRBV28 and TRBJ1-2; D gene ambiguous. Trimming shortened V by 3 bases and J by 4 bases, and 12 bases separated the two germline ends. CDR3 length equals 14 residues. Germline assignment: CDR1 MDHEN and CDR2 SYDVKM. The CDR3 bases are TGTGCCAGCAGTTTTTCCGGCTTGAGCTATGGCTACACCTTC. This gives the protein CASSFSGLSYGYTF.

The chain joins TRBV7-2 to TRBJ2-1, with TRBD1 identical over 7 bases. Per the germline V gene, CDR1 is SGHTA and CDR2 is FQGNSA. Unmatched junction bases numbered 9, after V lost 1 base and J lost 6 bases. The CDR3 has 16 amino acids. Here the CDR3 reads CASSLGPGQKSNEQFF. The CDR3 DNA sequence: TGTGCCAGCAGCTTAGGGCCGGGACAGAAGTCCAATGAGCAGTTCTTC.